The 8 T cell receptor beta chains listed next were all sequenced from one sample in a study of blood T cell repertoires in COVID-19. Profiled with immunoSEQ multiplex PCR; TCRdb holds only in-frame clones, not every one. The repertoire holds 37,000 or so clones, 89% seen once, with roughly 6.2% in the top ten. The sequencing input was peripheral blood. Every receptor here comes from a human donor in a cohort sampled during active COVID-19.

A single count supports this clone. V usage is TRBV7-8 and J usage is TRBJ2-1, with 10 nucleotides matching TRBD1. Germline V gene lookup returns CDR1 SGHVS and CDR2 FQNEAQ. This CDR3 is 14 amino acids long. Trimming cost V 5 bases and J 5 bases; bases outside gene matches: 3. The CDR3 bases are TGTGCCAGCAGCCTCGGGACAGGGGACAATGAGCAGTTCTTC. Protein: CASSLGTGDNEQFF.

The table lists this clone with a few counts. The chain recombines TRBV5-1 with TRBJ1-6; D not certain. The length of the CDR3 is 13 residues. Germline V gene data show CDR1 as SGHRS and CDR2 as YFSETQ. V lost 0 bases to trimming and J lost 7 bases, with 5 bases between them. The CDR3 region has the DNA TGCGCCAGCAGCTTGGACGCGAATTCACCCCTCCACTTT. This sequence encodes CASSLDANSPLHF.

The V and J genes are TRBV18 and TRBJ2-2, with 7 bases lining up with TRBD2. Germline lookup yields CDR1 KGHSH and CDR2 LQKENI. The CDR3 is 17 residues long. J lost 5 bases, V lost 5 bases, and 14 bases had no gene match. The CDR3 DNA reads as TGTGCCAGCTCAGATCTCCTGACCGGGCGGGGGACCGGGGAGCTGTTTTTT. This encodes CASSDLLTGRGTGELFF.

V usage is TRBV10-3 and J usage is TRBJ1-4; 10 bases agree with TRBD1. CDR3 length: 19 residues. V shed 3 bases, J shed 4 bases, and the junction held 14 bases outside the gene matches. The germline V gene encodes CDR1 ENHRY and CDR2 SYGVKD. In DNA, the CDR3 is TGTGCCATCAGTGATCTCCGGGACAGGGGACACAGGGATAATGAAAAACTGTTTTTT. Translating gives CAISDLRDRGHRDNEKLFF.

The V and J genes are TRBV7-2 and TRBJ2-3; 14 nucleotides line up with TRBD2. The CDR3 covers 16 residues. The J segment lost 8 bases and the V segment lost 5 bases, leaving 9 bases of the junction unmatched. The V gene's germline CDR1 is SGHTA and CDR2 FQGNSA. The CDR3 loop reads CASSPGTSGSGSTQYF. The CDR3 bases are TGTGCCAGCAGCCCAGGGACTAGCGGGAGTGGAAGTACGCAGTATTTT.

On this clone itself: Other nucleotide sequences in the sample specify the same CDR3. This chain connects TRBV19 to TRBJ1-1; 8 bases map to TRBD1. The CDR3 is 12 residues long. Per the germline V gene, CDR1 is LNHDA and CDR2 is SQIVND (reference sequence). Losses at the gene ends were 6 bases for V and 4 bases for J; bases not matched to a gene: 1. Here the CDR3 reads CASRTGGTEAFF. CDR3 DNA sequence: TGTGCCAGTAGAACAGGGGGCACTGAAGCTTTCTTT. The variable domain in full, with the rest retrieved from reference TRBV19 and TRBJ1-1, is DGGITQSPKYLFRKEGQNVTLSCEQNLNHDAMYWYRQDPGQGLRLIYYSQIVNDFQKGDIAEGYSVSREKKESFPLTVTSAQKNPTAFYLCASRTGGTEAFFGQGTRLTVV.

The CDR3 loop is CASSQLGPGQGGSYEQYF. The CDR3 DNA follows: TGTGCCAGCAGCCAATTAGGCCCGGGACAGGGTGGCTCCTACGAGCAGTACTTC. The gene calls are TRBV16 and TRBJ2-7; 9 bases match TRBD1. Germline trimming cut 1 base from V and 0 bases from J; bases unmatched to any gene: 10. This CDR3 comprises 18 residues. CDR1 KGHSY and CDR2 FQNENV come from the germline V gene.

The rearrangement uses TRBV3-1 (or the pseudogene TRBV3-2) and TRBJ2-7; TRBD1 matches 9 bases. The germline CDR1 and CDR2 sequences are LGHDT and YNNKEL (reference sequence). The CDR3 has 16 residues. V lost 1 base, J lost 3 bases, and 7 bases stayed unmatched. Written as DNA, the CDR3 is TGTGCCAGCAGCCAAGGCAGGCCGGGACAGGGCTACGAGCAGTACTTC. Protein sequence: CASSQGRPGQGYEQYF.